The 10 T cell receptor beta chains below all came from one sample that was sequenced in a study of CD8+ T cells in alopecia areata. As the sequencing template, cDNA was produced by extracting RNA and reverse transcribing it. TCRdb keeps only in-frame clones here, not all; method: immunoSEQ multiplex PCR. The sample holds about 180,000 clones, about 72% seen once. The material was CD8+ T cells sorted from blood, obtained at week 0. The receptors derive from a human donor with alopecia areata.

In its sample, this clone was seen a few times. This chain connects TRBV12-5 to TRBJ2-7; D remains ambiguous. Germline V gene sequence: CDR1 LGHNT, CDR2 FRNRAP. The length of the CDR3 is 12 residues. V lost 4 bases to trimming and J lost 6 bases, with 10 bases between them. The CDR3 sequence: CASGSRHSEQYF. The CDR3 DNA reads TGTGCTAGTGGTTCTCGACACTCCGAGCAGTACTTC.

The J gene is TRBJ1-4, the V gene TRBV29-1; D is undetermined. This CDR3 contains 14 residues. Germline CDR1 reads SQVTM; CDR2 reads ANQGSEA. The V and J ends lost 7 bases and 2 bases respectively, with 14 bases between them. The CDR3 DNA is TGCAGCGCCGAATTGGCAGCTACTAATGAAAAACTGTTTTTT. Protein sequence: CSAELAATNEKLFF. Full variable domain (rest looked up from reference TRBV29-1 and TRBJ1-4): SAVISQKPSRDICQRGTSLTIQCQVDSQVTMMFWYRQQPGQSLTLIATANQGSEATYESGFVIDKFPISRPNLTFSTLTVSNMSPEDSSIYLCSAELAATNEKLFFGSGTQLSVL.

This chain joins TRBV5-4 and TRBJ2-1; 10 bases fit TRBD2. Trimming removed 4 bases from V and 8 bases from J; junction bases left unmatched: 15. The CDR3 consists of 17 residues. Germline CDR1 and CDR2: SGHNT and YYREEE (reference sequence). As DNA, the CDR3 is TGTGCCAGCAGCCCGAAACACGAGGGACTAGCGATGTATGAGCAGTTCTTC. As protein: CASSPKHEGLAMYEQFF.

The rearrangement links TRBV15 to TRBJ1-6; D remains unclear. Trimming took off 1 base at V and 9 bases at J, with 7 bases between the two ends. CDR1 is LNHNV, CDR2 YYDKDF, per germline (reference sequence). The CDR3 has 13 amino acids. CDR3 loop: CATSRVSSSPLHF. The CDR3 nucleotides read TGTGCCACCAGCAGAGTGTCCAGTTCACCCCTCCACTTT.

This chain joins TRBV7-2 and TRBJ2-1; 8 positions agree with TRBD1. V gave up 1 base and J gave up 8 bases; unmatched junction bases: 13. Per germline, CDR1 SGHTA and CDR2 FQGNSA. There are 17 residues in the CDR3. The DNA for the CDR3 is TGTGCCAGCAGCTTAGGACAGGGGCTGGGTGTTATCGATGAGCAGTTCTTC. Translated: CASSLGQGLGVIDEQFF.

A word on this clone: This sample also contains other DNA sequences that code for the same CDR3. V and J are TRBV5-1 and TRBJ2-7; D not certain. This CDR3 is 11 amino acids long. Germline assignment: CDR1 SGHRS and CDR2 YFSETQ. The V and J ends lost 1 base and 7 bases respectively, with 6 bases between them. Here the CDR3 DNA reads TGCGCCAGCAGCTTGTCCGGGGAGCAGTACTTC. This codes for CASSLSGEQYF.

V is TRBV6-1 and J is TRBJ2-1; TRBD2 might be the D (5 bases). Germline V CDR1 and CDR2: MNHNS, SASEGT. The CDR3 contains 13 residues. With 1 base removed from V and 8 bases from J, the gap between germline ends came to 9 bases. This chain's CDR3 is CASSEEEAHEQFF. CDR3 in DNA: TGTGCCAGCAGTGAAGAGGAGGCGCATGAGCAGTTCTTC.

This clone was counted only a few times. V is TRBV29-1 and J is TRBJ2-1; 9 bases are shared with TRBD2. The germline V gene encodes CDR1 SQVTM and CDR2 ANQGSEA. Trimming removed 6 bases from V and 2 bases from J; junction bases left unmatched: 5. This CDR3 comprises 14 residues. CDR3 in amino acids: CSVGSGGPYNEQFF. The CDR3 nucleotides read TGCAGCGTCGGAAGCGGGGGGCCCTACAATGAGCAGTTCTTC.

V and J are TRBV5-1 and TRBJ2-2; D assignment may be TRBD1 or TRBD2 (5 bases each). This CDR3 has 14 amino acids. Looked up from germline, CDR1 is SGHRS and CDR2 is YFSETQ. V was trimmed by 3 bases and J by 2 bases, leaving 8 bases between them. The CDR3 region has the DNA TGCGCCAGCAGCTGGGACGACAACACCGGGGAGCTGTTTTTT. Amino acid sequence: CASSWDDNTGELFF.

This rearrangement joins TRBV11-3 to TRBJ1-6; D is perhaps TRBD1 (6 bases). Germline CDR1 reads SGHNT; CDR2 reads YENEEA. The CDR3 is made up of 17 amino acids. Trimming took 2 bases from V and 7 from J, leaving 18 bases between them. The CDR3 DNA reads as TGTGCCAGCAGCTTACCTCTGACAGGCCGTGGCAATTCACCCCTCCACTTT. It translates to CASSLPLTGRGNSPLHF.